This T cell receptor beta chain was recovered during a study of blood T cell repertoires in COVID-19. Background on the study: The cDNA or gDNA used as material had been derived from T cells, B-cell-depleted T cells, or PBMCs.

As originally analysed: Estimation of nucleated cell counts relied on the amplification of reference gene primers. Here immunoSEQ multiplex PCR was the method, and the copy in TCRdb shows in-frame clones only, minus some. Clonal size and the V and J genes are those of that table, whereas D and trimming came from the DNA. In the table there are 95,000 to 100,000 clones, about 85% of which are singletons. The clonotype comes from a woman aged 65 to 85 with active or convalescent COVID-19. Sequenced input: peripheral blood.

This CDR3 reads CASGQGGDSPLHF. The CDR3 DNA is TGCGCCAGCGGACAGGGTGGCGATTCACCCCTCCACTTT. The V and J genes are TRBV5-1 and TRBJ1-6; TRBD1 agrees at 8 bases. This CDR3 is 13 amino acids long. The trim removed 7 bases at V and 8 bases at J, leaving 5 bases unmatched. Germline V gene sequence: CDR1 SGHRS, CDR2 YFSETQ.